This entry is about one T cell receptor (beta chain). What it binds is not known. 5'RACE template switching added a universal primer site and UMIs to TCR cDNA. Via MiXCR, TCRdb re-called the 5' RACE reads, giving one row per CDR3 protein. The table shows 200,000 to 300,000 distinct CDR3 sequences, with around 13% occurring only once. This sample was included in a study of T cells after yellow fever vaccination. Study findings and constraints: High-abundance clonotypes from the bulk population could contaminate FACS-sorted repertoires. Most clones from primary vaccination resurfaced after the booster (about 95% CD4, approximately 88% CD8).

The TCR originated in a man aged 25 to 40 who received the YFV17D yellow fever vaccine. The sequenced sample was CD4+ T cells sorted from PBMCs, obtained 45 days after the yellow fever booster vaccination.

The DNA for the CDR3 is TGTGCCACCAGCAGAGGAGTGGACGGGGAGCTGTTTTTT. Translation: CATSRGVDGELFF. This sequence joins TRBV15 and TRBJ2-2; D ambiguous. Trimming removed 1 base at V and 7 bases at J, with 7 bases between. The CDR3 extends over 13 amino acids. Looked up from germline, CDR1 is LNHNV and CDR2 is YYDKDF (reference sequence).